This T cell receptor (beta chain) was recorded in a study of cytomegalovirus exposure and HLA in healthy donors. Study details: Of around 410 genotyped donors, 81% grouped in the Caucasian-associated ancestry cluster.

This clone has a handful of counts. Germline V gene lookup returns CDR1 LNHNV and CDR2 YYDKDF (reference sequence). Between the trimmed V and J ends, which lost 0 bases and 4 bases, there was a span of 22 bases. This CDR3 comprises 20 residues. PCR used 60 Vbeta primers and 13 Jbeta primers. The assay was immunoSEQ multiplex PCR, and TCRdb's table has in-frame clones only and misses some. The data show approximately 180,000 clones, roughly 73% seen once. The TCR originated in a woman in her twenties or thirties in good health and CMV-seronegative. The specimen was PBMCs. This rearrangement joins TRBV15 to TRBJ2-6; no definite D call. The CDR3 loop reads CATSRDQSSAGLSGANVLTF. The CDR3 DNA reads TGTGCCACCAGCAGAGATCAGAGTTCGGCAGGCCTCTCAGGGGCCAACGTCCTGACTTTC.